These T cell receptor beta chains were read from a single sample in a study of vaccination effects on CD4 cells after COVID-19. Their cognate antigens are unknown. TCRdb's table, derived via immunoSEQ multiplex PCR, lists solely in-frame clones and lacks some. The data show around 46,000 clones, 65% to 75% seen once. Specimen: CD4+ T cells from PBMCs cultured with HCoV-OC43 spike peptides, collected after COVID-19 vaccination. The origin of the receptors is a human donor who received a COVID-19 vaccine. The CDR3 runs from the conserved cysteine through the conserved F or W. The D gene is left open where the match is weak. Part of the rows lack a size; the others show once, few, many or a class for expanded clones.

len: 16; d_gene: TRBD1; v_gene: TRBV25-1; j_gene: TRBJ1-1; abundance: .; CDR3nt: TGTGCCAGCAGTGCTAGACAGGGGCTTGGTGGCACTGAAGCTTTCTTT; CDR3aa: CASSARQGLGGTEAFF
len: 16; d_gene: .; v_gene: TRBV7-6; j_gene: TRBJ2-3; abundance: .; CDR3nt: TGTGCCAGCAGCTTAGACCCTCTCCGAGGCACGGATACGCAGTATTTT; CDR3aa: CASSLDPLRGTDTQYF
len: 16; d_gene: .; v_gene: TRBV11-2; j_gene: TRBJ2-7; abundance: .; CDR3nt: TGTGCCAGCAGCTTAGTCGGGGGCCGGGTGGGTCACGAGCAGTACTTC; CDR3aa: CASSLVGGRVGHEQYF
len: 15; d_gene: .; v_gene: TRBV27; j_gene: TRBJ1-2; abundance: .; CDR3nt: TGTGCCAGCAGTCACGGGGACCGACCTAACTATGGCTACACCTTC; CDR3aa: CASSHGDRPNYGYTF
len: 16; d_gene: .; v_gene: TRBV11-2; j_gene: TRBJ1-6; abundance: once; CDR3nt: TGTGCCAGCAGCCCCCCCTCCTGGTATGGGAATTCACCCCTCCACTTT; CDR3aa: CASSPPSWYGNSPLHF
len: 14; d_gene: .; v_gene: TRBV27; j_gene: TRBJ2-2; abundance: .; CDR3nt: TGTGCCAGCAGTACCCCCCATTCGTCCGGGGAGCTGTTTTTT; CDR3aa: CASSTPHSSGELFF
len: 18; d_gene: TRBD2; v_gene: TRBV19; j_gene: TRBJ2-1; abundance: .; CDR3nt: TGTGCCAGTAGTGGAAGTAGCGGGAGGGCCAAGGCAATCAGTGAGCAGTTCTTC; CDR3aa: CASSGSSGRAKAISEQFF
len: 16; d_gene: TRBD2; v_gene: TRBV5-4; j_gene: TRBJ2-5; abundance: .; CDR3nt: TGTGCCAGCAGCTTGGGTACTGAAGCGGGAGGGGAGACCCAGTACTTC; CDR3aa: CASSLGTEAGGETQYF
len: 17; d_gene: TRBD2; v_gene: TRBV10-1; j_gene: TRBJ2-2; abundance: few; CDR3nt: TGCGCCAGCAGTGACCCCGGACTAGCGGGGAACACCGGGGAGCTGTTTTTT; CDR3aa: CASSDPGLAGNTGELFF
len: 17; d_gene: .; v_gene: TRBV18; j_gene: TRBJ1-5; abundance: .; CDR3nt: TGTGCCAGCTCACCGATTCGACCAGACAGTGTTAATCAGCCCCAGCATTTT; CDR3aa: CASSPIRPDSVNQPQHF
len: 15; d_gene: TRBD2; v_gene: TRBV5-1; j_gene: TRBJ2-1; abundance: .; CDR3nt: TGCGCCAGCAGGATAGCGGGAGACACCTACAATGAGCAGTTCTTC; CDR3aa: CASRIAGDTYNEQFF
len: 15; d_gene: TRBD2; v_gene: TRBV10-3; j_gene: TRBJ2-2; abundance: .; CDR3nt: TGTGCCGGCGCCGGGACTACAGACCCCACCGGGGAGCTGTTTTTT; CDR3aa: CAGAGTTDPTGELFF
len: 16; d_gene: .; v_gene: TRBV11-2; j_gene: TRBJ1-2; abundance: .; CDR3nt: TGTGCCAGCAGCTTAGATCAAGGCCGAGGTTACAATGGCTACACCTTC; CDR3aa: CASSLDQGRGYNGYTF
len: 12; d_gene: .; v_gene: TRBV27; j_gene: TRBJ2-5; abundance: once; CDR3nt: TGTGCCAGCAGTTCCGTTGGGGGGACCCAGTACTTC; CDR3aa: CASSSVGGTQYF
len: 12; d_gene: .; v_gene: TRBV18; j_gene: TRBJ2-7; abundance: .; CDR3nt: TGTGCCAGCTCACACATCCCCTACGAGCAGTACTTC; CDR3aa: CASSHIPYEQYF
len: 14; d_gene: .; v_gene: TRBV9; j_gene: TRBJ2-5; abundance: .; CDR3nt: TGTGCCAGCAGCGTAGATCGAGGGGGAGAGACCCAGTACTTC; CDR3aa: CASSVDRGGETQYF
len: 14; d_gene: TRBD1; v_gene: TRBV6-5; j_gene: TRBJ1-4; abundance: once; CDR3nt: TGTGCCAGCAGTACCGGACAGGGCAGCGAAAAACTGTTTTTT; CDR3aa: CASSTGQGSEKLFF
len: 15; d_gene: TRBD1; v_gene: TRBV11-2; j_gene: TRBJ1-1; abundance: .; CDR3nt: TGTGCCAGCAGCTTAGCAGGGGGGAGGGGCACTGAAGCTTTCTTT; CDR3aa: CASSLAGGRGTEAFF